This T cell receptor (beta chain) appears in the sequencing data of a study of early T cells in non-severe SARS-CoV-2 infection. Germline CDR1 reads SGHTA; CDR2 reads FQGNSA. The CDR3 extends over 14 amino acids. Trimming took off 4 bases at V and 3 bases at J, with 10 bases between the two ends. This clonotype was found many times. Individually, cDNA molecules had unique molecular identifiers attached to them. TCRdb fed the 5' RACE reads into MiXCR, producing one record per CDR3 protein. Of more than 65,000 distinct CDR3 sequences listed, roughly an eighth are singletons. The TCR was taken from an adult who was a healthcare worker with PCR-confirmed SARS-CoV-2 infection or an uninfected control (not recorded which). Sequencing was carried out using whole blood. The gene calls are TRBV7-2 and TRBJ2-1; tentative D call: TRBD1 (5 bases). The CDR3 nucleotides read TGTGCCAGCAGCTCCCCTCAGGGCTACAATGAGCAGTTCTTC. Translated, it gives CASSSPQGYNEQFF.